Following are 15 T cell receptor beta chains from one sample sequenced in a study of vaccination and CD4 T cells after COVID-19. Treatment meaning: approximately nine-day PBMC culture with coronavirus spike peptide pools or control peptides (ViraFEST assay). Prior to the COVID-19 pandemic (2011-2018), the unexposed donor's CD4+ T cells were collected. These receptors' targets are unknown. Oncomine TCR Beta short-read sequencing was applied to DNA from cultured CD4+ T cells. Investigators obtained genomic DNA by extraction from cultured CD4+ T cells. TCRdb passed the PCR reads through MiXCR, listing each CDR3 protein once. This table holds 8,000 or so distinct CDR3 sequences, 32% found once. Sample: CD4+ T cells from blood, cultured in vitro. These receptors all come from a human donor in good health.

In its sample, this clonotype was seen a few times. The rearrangement uses TRBV20-1 and TRBJ2-5, with a possible D match to TRBD1 (6 bases). V dropped 1 base and J dropped 6 bases, with 15 bases sitting between them. There are 14 residues in the CDR3. Germline V gene sequence: CDR1 DFQATT, CDR2 SNEGSKA (reference sequence). The CDR3 is CSARAGQRGKTQYF. The CDR3 bases are TGCAGTGCTAGAGCTGGACAGAGAGGGAAGACCCAGTACTTC.

The sample holds a few counts of this clonotype. The chain combines TRBV15 with TRBJ2-5; D unclear. The CDR3 runs 13 residues. The V end was cut by 1 base, the J end by 3 bases, with 6 bases between. Germline V lookup: CDR1 LNHNV, CDR2 YYDKDF (reference sequence). The CDR3 reads CATSRGREETQYF. CDR3 DNA sequence: TGTGCCACCAGCAGAGGAAGGGAAGAGACCCAGTACTTC.

This chain uses TRBV20-1 with TRBJ2-3; 9 bases agree with TRBD2. The junction had 16 bases not matched to a gene; V was cut back by 7 bases and J by 8 bases. CDR3 size: 15 residues. Germline V gene sequence: CDR1 DFQATT, CDR2 SNEGSKA (reference sequence). The CDR3 region has the DNA TGCAGTGTCGGGGGGCCCGCGGGAGGGTTTAGTACGCAGTATTTT. Protein: CSVGGPAGGFSTQYF.

The rearrangement links TRBV7-9 to TRBJ1-3, with TRBD1 identical over 12 bases. The germline V gene encodes CDR1 SEHNR and CDR2 FQNEAQ (reference sequence). Trimming removed 5 bases from V and 4 bases from J; junction bases left unmatched: 6. The length of the CDR3 is 16 residues. CDR3 sequence reads: CASSLGTGGAGNTIYF. The DNA for the CDR3 is TGTGCCAGCAGCCTTGGGACAGGGGGCGCAGGAAACACCATATATTTT.

In this sample, this clonotype turned up a few times. V usage is TRBV7-3 and J usage is TRBJ2-1; no clear D. The germline CDR1 and CDR2 sequences are SGHTA and FQGTGA. The CDR3 contains 13 residues. Trimming cost V 1 base and J 10 bases, with 11 bases left between them. The CDR3 is CASSLRSGNEQFF. DNA for the CDR3: TGTGCCAGCAGCTTAAGGTCCGGCAACGAGCAGTTCTTC.

By sample share, this clonotype is medium-sized. The genes are TRBV20-1 and TRBJ1-2; no firm D call. The CDR3 length is 14 residues. CDR1 DFQATT and CDR2 SNEGSKA come from the germline V gene (reference sequence). Trimming removed 3 bases at V and 8 bases at J, with 19 bases between. In DNA form, the CDR3 reads TGCAGTGCTAGTCTCGCGACATTCCGGCGCGGCTACACCTTC. It translates to CSASLATFRRGYTF.

The CDR3, as DNA: TGTGCCAGTAGTACCCCCGGGACGCTAGTGGTGCAGTTCTTC. Protein product: CASSTPGTLVVQFF. The chain links TRBV19 to TRBJ2-1; the D gene could be TRBD1 or TRBD2 (5 bases each). V dropped 4 bases and J dropped 12 bases, with 19 bases sitting between them. The V gene's germline CDR1 is LNHDA and CDR2 SQIVND (reference sequence). The length of the CDR3 is 14 residues.

The chain has TRBV7-3 and TRBJ2-3; D remains ambiguous. The V end lost 5 bases, the J end lost 3 bases, and 12 bases lay between the germline ends. The CDR3 consists of 14 residues. CDR1 SGHTA and CDR2 FQGTGA come from the germline V gene. The CDR3 loop reads CASSPGWGTDTQYF. CDR3 bases: TGTGCCAGCAGCCCCGGATGGGGTACAGATACGCAGTATTTT.

The genes are TRBV7-8 and TRBJ2-5; TRBD2 agrees at 7 bases. With V trimmed by 4 bases and J by 9 bases, 17 bases remained unmatched. Germline V gene data show CDR1 as SGHVS and CDR2 as FQNEAQ. This CDR3 has 16 amino acids. As DNA, the CDR3 is TGTGCCAGCAGCTCCTCTCGAGGGAGGGGTCGCGAGGCCCAGTACTTC. Translation: CASSSSRGRGREAQYF.

The table lists this clonotype with a few counts. V is TRBV20-1 and J is TRBJ1-1; maybe TRBD1 (5 bases). V lost 7 bases and J lost 1, with 16 bases in between. The germline V gene has CDR1 DFQATT and CDR2 SNEGSKA (reference sequence). The CDR3 contains 14 residues. Here the CDR3 reads CSVPRDARNTEAFF. CDR3 nucleotides: TGCAGTGTCCCGAGGGACGCTAGGAACACTGAAGCTTTCTTT.

The V and J genes are TRBV5-1 and TRBJ2-1, with D possibly being TRBD1 or TRBD2 (5 bases each). Per the germline V gene, CDR1 is SGHRS and CDR2 is YFSETQ. The CDR3 sequence is 14 residues long. Trimming took 0 bases from V and 14 from J, leaving 18 bases between them. This CDR3 is CASSLAQVGDEEFF. The CDR3 bases are TGCGCCAGCAGCTTGGCCCAGGTGGGGGACGAGGAGTTCTTC.

The chain uses TRBV20-1 and TRBJ2-1, with TRBD1 identical over 9 bases. The germline V gene has CDR1 DFQATT and CDR2 SNEGSKA (reference sequence). J gave up 2 bases and V 0 bases, and 2 bases lay outside the gene matches. This CDR3 spans 15 amino acids. The CDR3 sequence is CSARDWDRAYNEQFF. The CDR3 DNA sequence: TGCAGTGCTAGAGATTGGGACAGGGCCTACAATGAGCAGTTCTTC.

The V and J genes are TRBV7-3 and TRBJ2-6; D call uncertain. The germline V gene encodes CDR1 SGHTA and CDR2 FQGTGA. Trimming stripped 2 bases from V and 0 bases from J, with 11 bases between. This CDR3 has 17 amino acids. The CDR3 reads CASSLFWRPSGANVLTF. The CDR3 DNA sequence: TGTGCCAGCAGCTTATTCTGGCGGCCCTCTGGGGCCAACGTCCTGACTTTC.

In this sample, this clonotype turned up a few times. This chain uses TRBV6-2 or TRBV6-3 with TRBJ1-6; the match to TRBD1 covers 7 bases. The V gene end was trimmed by 3 bases and the J gene end by 14 bases; junction bases not matched to a gene: 16. The CDR3 is 16 residues long. Looked up from germline, CDR1 is MNHEY and CDR2 is SVGEGT. In DNA, the CDR3 is TGTGCCAGCAGTTATAGAACCGGGACAGCACCCTCGGCCCTCCACTTT. Its translation is CASSYRTGTAPSALHF.

The chain combines TRBV9 with TRBJ1-6; 11 bases agree with TRBD1. This CDR3 comprises 15 residues. The junction had 3 bases not matched to a gene; V was cut back by 5 bases and J by 5 bases. Germline lookup yields CDR1 SGDLS and CDR2 YYNGEE. The CDR3 DNA reads TGTGCCAGCAGACGGGACAGGGGGGATAATTCACCCCTCCACTTT. It specifies CASRRDRGDNSPLHF.